A selection of T cell receptor beta chains follows, all from one sample in a study of T cells in Graves' hyperthyroidism and ophthalmopathy. TCRdb re-called the multiplex PCR reads through MiXCR, storing one row per CDR3 protein. The data show roughly 700,000 distinct CDR3 sequences, 35% seen once. Sequencing was performed on blood. The receptors derive from a middle-aged woman with Graves' hyperthyroidism. Each CDR3 is given with its conserved first and last residue. The D gene is left open where the match is weak. Clone size appears in some rows only: once, few, many, or a class for an expanded clone.

many,TRBJ1-1,TRBV5-1,-,CASSLRTMNTEAFF,TGCGCCAGCAGCCTCCGGACCATGAACACTGAAGCTTTCTTT
-,TRBJ2-5,TRBV5-1,TRBD1,CASSLGTGPETQYF,TGCGCCAGCAGCTTAGGGACAGGGCCCGAGACCCAGTACTTC
many,TRBJ2-6,TRBV5-8,TRBD2,CASRERGPYIGANVLTF,TGTGCCAGCCGTGAGCGGGGGCCGTACATTGGGGCCAACGTCCTGACTTTC
few,TRBJ2-2,TRBV6-1,TRBD1,CASRTGSLVGELFF,TGTGCCAGCCGGACAGGTTCCCTTGTCGGGGAGCTGTTTTTT
many,TRBJ1-3,TRBV7-2,-,CASSPWTDRNTIYF,TGTGCCAGCAGCCCTTGGACAGACAGAAACACCATATATTTT
many,TRBJ2-7,TRBV12-3/TRBV12-4,-,CASTATRYDEQYF,TGTGCCAGCACCGCCACCCGCTATGACGAGCAGTACTTC
-,TRBJ2-7,TRBV7-9,TRBD1,CASSLAPTGGEAQYF,TGTGCCAGCAGCTTAGCACCGACAGGGGGGGAGGCCCAGTACTTC
-,TRBJ2-5,TRBV24-1,-,CASSSSKGYQETQYF,TGTGCCAGCAGTTCCTCGAAGGGGTACCAAGAGACCCAGTACTTC
many,TRBJ1-1,TRBV7-9,-,CASGVNTEAFF,TGTGCCAGCGGGGTGAACACTGAAGCTTTCTTT
-,TRBJ1-4,TRBV7-6,-,CASSLTGTSLNEKLFF,TGTGCCAGCAGTCTCACCGGGACTAGCCTCAATGAAAAACTGTTTTTT
many,TRBJ2-2,TRBV2,TRBD1,CASSRTGPTGELFF,TGTGCCAGCAGCCGGACAGGGCCCACCGGGGAGCTGTTTTTT